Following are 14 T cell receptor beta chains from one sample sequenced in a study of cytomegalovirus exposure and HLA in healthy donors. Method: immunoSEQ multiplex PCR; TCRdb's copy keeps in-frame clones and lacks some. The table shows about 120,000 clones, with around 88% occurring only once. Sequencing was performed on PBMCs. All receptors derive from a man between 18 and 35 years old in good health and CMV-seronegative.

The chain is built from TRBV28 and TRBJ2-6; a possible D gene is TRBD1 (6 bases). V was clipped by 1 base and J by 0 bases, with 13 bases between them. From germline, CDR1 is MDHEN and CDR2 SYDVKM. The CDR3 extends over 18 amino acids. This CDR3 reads CASSLLGQGDSGANVLTF. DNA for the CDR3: TGTGCCAGCAGTTTATTGGGACAAGGGGACTCTGGGGCCAACGTCCTGACTTTC.

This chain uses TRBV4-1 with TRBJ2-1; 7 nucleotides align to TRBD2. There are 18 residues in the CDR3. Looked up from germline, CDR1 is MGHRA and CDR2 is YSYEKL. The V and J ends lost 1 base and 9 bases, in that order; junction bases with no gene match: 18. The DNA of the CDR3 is TGCGCCAGCAGCCAAGCCGCGGGAGTTAATCGGTGGGTGGTTGAGCAGTTCTTC. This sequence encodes CASSQAAGVNRWVVEQFF.

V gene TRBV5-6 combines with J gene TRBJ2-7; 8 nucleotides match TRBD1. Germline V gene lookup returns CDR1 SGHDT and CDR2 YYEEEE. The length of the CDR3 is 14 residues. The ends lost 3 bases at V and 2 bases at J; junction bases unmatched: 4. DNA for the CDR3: TGTGCCAGCAGCTCCGGGACAGGTGCCTACGAGCAGTACTTC. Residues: CASSSGTGAYEQYF.

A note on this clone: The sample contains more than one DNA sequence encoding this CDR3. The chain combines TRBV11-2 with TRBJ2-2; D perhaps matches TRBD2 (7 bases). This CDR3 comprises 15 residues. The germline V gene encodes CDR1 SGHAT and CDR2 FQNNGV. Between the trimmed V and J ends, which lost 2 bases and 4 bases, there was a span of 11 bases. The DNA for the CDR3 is TGTGCCAGCAGCTTAAAGGGAGGGGGCACCGGGGAGCTGTTTTTT. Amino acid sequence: CASSLKGGGTGELFF.

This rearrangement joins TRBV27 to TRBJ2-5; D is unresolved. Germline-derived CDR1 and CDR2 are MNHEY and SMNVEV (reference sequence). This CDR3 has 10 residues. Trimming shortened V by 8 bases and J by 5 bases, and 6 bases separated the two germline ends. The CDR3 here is CASPRETQYF. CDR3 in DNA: TGTGCCAGCCCCCGGGAGACCCAGTACTTC.

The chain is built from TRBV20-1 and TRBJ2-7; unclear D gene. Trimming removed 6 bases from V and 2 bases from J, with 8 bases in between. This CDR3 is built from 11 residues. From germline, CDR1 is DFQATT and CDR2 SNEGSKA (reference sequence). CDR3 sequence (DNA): TGCAGTGCAACCAGTGCCTACGAGCAGTACTTC. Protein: CSATSAYEQYF.

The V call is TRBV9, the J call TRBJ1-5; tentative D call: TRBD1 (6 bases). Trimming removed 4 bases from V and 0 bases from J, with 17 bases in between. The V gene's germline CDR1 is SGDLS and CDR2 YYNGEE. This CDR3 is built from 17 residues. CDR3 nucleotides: TGTGCCAGCAGCCTAAATCAAACAGGGAATAGCAATCAGCCCCAGCATTTT. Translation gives CASSLNQTGNSNQPQHF.

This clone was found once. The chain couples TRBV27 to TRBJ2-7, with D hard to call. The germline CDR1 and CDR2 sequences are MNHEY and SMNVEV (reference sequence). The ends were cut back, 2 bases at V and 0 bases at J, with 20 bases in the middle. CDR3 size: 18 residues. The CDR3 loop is CASSLKYPGTPFSYEQYF. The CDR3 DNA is TGTGCCAGCAGTTTAAAGTACCCAGGAACACCGTTCTCCTACGAGCAGTACTTC.

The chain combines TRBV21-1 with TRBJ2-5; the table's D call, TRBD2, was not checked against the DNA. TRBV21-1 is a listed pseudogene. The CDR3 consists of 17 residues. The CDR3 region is CASSKAELAGYIETQYF. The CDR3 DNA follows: TGTGCCAGCAGCAAAGCGGAGCTAGCGGGATATATAGAGACCCAGTACTTC.

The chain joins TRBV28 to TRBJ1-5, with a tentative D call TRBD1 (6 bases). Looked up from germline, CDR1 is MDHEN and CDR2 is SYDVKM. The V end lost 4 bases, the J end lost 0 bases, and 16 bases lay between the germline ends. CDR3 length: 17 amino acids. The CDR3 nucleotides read TGTGCCAGCAGTTCAATCGGTGCAGGGGATAGCAATCAGCCCCAGCATTTT. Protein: CASSSIGAGDSNQPQHF.

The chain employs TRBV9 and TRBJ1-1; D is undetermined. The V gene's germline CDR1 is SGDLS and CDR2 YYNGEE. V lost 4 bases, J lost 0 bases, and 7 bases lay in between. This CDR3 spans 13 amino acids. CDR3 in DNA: TGTGCCAGCAGCTTAAACATGAACACTGAAGCTTTCTTT. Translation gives CASSLNMNTEAFF.

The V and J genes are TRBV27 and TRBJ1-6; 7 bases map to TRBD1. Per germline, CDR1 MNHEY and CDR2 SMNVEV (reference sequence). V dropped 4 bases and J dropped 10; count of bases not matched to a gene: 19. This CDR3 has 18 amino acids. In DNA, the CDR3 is TGTGCCAGCAGTTCTTTCCCCCCTACAGGGGTAAACATGTCACCCCTCCACTTT. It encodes CASSSFPPTGVNMSPLHF.

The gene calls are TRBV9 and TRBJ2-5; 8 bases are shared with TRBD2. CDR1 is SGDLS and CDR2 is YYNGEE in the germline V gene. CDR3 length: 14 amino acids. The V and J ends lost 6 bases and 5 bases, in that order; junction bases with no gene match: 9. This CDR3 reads CASTRGGEGETQYF. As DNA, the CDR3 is TGTGCCAGCACCCGGGGGGGAGAGGGTGAGACCCAGTACTTC.

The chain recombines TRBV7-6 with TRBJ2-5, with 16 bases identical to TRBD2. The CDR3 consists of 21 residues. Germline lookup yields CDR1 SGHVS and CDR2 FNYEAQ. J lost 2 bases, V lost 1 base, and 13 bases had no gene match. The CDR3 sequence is CASSLVLGGTSGRGVQETQYF. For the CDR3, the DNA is TGTGCCAGCAGCTTAGTTCTCGGGGGGACTAGCGGGAGGGGAGTTCAAGAGACCCAGTACTTC.